Reported below is one T cell receptor (beta chain). Its recognized antigen is unknown. No clone much larger than this one lies a single base away; base qualities are absent. Libraries were prepared through the immunoSEQ multiplex PCR assay. The multiplex PCR relied on a mix of 60 forward primers for TCR Vbeta segments and 13 reverse primers for TCR Jbeta segments. Amplification of the CDR3 region of rearranged TCR beta genes was performed with a multiplex PCR assay on genomic DNA. The Illumina HiSeq System was used to sequence the amplified TCR beta libraries as 87-base-pair reads. Per the authors' processing: A later analysis counted tens of millions of unique TCR beta chains across the roughly 700 repertoires, and approximately 11 million of these chains were shared by at least two donors. A nearest-neighbor algorithm error-corrected the raw reads and collapsed the reads into unique sequences, merging closely related sequences to remove PCR and sequencing errors. To assign V, D and J gene segments, CDR3 sequences were aligned to IMGT reference sequences. For a sequence to be retained, a match of at least six nucleotides to both a V gene segment and a J gene segment was required. Rearrangements were classified as productive when the CDR3 lacked stop codons and remained in frame with V and J, and all other rearrangements were classified as non-productive. CDR3 was defined according to IMGT convention as the region running from the second conserved V-encoded cysteine to the conserved J-encoded phenylalanine. In an earlier analysis of approximately 590 of the donors, sequences lacking an unambiguous match to a single V gene segment were excluded. An earlier analysis of over 450 of the donors classified V segments as functional when productive rearrangements were above 56.7% and as segregating when the standard deviation between donors was above 5%. To diagnose cytomegalovirus status from the catalog of TCR beta chain sequences, a statistical classification framework was built. In a later analysis, TCR nucleotide sequences were compared against IMGT/GENE-DB human TR gene sequences so that V and J genes could be assigned. In a later analysis, CDR3 sequences and most-parsimonious VDJ recombination scenarios were assigned using the TCRdist pipeline. In a later analysis, each TCR beta chain was defined by its CDR3 amino acid sequence together with its V-gene family, and reads lacking a unique V-gene family were excluded. As a way to deal with suspected cross-contamination and a sequencing artifact, a later analysis dropped approximately 590 nucleotide sequences that were highly shared and had low generation probability. A later analysis calculated a clonal expansion index for each public chain from normalized within-repertoire ranks of inferred template counts. In a later analysis, generation probabilities were computed using a VDJ recombination model fitted to out-of-frame rearrangements, and the results were checked against IGoR. Hypergeometric tests were used in a later analysis to score TCR-TCR, TCR-HLA and TCR-CMV co-occurrence, with a repertoire-size bias correction applied to the TCR pairs. A later analysis estimated false discovery rates by permuting HLA or CMV assignments 20 times. In a later analysis, co-occurring TCRs were grouped using DBSCAN, with TCRdist sequence similarity added in when clustering inside HLA-allele-positive subsets. For co-occurrence clustering, repertoires with fewer than 30,000 or more than 120,000 public chains were excluded, along with a handful of repertoires with anomalous nucleotide sharing. As stored in TCRdb, this immuneACCESS dataset retains in-frame rearrangements with V and J assigned. A fraction of the clones does not appear; measured against another copy, unresolved V genes explain less than half of the discrepancy, and the remainder lacks a known reason. V, J and clone size are those of that table, while D and trimming were read from the DNA. The sample records around 200,000 clones, around 77% of which are singletons. The ten top clones hold approximately 2% of the sample.

In total, 666 healthy bone marrow donors made up the cohort. At the time of sampling, all cohort members were nominally healthy, though unrecorded immune exposures were likely present. The donor was CMV seropositive and belonged to the group of more than 250 seropositive cohort members. A peripheral blood sample was provided by each donor, and peripheral blood mononuclear cells were used for TCR beta sequencing. The Qiagen DNeasy Blood Extraction Kit was used to extract genomic DNA from the blood cell samples. The data stem from a study of cytomegalovirus exposure and HLA in healthy donors (dated by TCRdb to about 2017). For the wider study: An earlier analysis of about 560 of the donors reported about 280 Gb of sequence data and 90 million to 120 million unique TCR beta sequences obtained from about 179 million T cells. Across some 400 genotyped donors of the cohort, an average of approximately 200,000 unique TCR beta nucleotide sequences per donor were sequenced, and about a sixth of those sequences were non-productive. Donor age, sex, ethnicity and CMV serostatus were collected together with the repertoire data. Roughly 320 gigabases of sequencing data and approximately 92 million unique TCR sequences made up an early release that covered some 640 HLA-typed donors. A later analysis re-analyzed previously published TCR beta repertoires from 650 to 800 donors and added high-resolution HLA genotyping to study TCR occurrence patterns. High-throughput TCR immunosequencing, statistical association of individual TCRs with disease status, and machine learning were combined to predict cytomegalovirus infection status. The T cell repertoires of roughly 660 subjects were profiled by immunosequencing and related to cytomegalovirus serostatus. The genetic ancestry cluster associated with self-reported Caucasian donors included about four fifths of the roughly 400 genotyped donors. Along with the approximately 620-subject first cohort, a separate validation cohort of over a hundred different subjects was used. All discovery cohort repertoires had been generated using a single sequencing platform. Typing coverage differed by locus: A, B, C, DRB1 and DQB1 were typed in roughly 629-630 donors, DQA1 in about 500, DPA1 in roughly 590, and DPB1 in 472. HLA typing covered class I and class II loci at four-digit resolution. The aim of the study was to test whether cataloging public T cell receptors could identify signatures of past pathogen exposure. Roughly 5 DR-DQ haplotypes were treated as single units for association and clustering because of strong linkage in the cohort. The later analysis used no new phenotypic data to find candidate immune exposures, relying instead on TCR beta sequences and their occurrence across donors. A later genetic analysis took genome-wide SNP genotypes for about 65% of the roughly 670 donors and used that subset as a discovery cohort. In an earlier analysis of 587 of the donors, high-throughput TCR beta sequencing was used to judge whether each TCR beta V gene segment behaved as functional or pseudogenic. Overall study results and their limits: Compared with equally common non-associated chains, HLA-associated TCR beta chains in a later analysis were more clonally expanded and had lower generation probabilities. While some public TCRs were present in many individuals, most TCR sequences turned up only very rarely across donors. Only TCR beta chains were sequenced in this cohort, and the absence of alpha or paired-chain data limited detectable features. A total of roughly 160 TCR beta chains were listed by the study as associated with cytomegalovirus. In a later genetic analysis, fewer N-insertions in productive TCRs were reported among donors in an Asian-associated ancestry cluster than the approximately 710-donor mean. In an earlier analysis of 587 of the donors, most TCR beta V segments appeared in productive rearrangements about 90% or about 30% of the time, broadly matching IMGT annotations. Specific HLA alleles were associated with roughly 16,000 TCR beta sequences at a false discovery rate of 0.05 in a later analysis. Presence/absence analyses assumed roughly uniform sequencing depth across donors, an assumption that may not hold. The classifier was reported to diagnose cytomegalovirus status with high specificity and sensitivity in both the original cohort and the validation cohort. A later analysis found that most CMV-associated TCR beta chains appeared HLA-restricted, with HLA associations seemingly driven largely by CMV exposure. A later genetic analysis associated a missense DCLRE1C variant with V-gene and J-gene trimming of TCR beta chains, and an independent cohort replicated the association. A further reported finding was that TCR beta sequences accurately predicted the HLA-A and HLA-B alleles for most subjects in the first cohort. The 87-base-pair reads could not distinguish some IMGT-functional V segments, including TRBV6-2 and TRBV6-3, so those segments were excluded. In a later analysis, several top co-occurrence clusters were reported to appear linked to parvovirus B19, influenza, CMV and Epstein-Barr virus. Correlated functional status among segregating V segments might be attributable to linkage disequilibrium, but an unknown experimental factor could not be ruled out. For the cohort, immune exposure information was limited to CMV serostatus. The authors suggested that the approach could potentially be generalized to other disease states and immunological phenotypes. According to a later analysis, TCR association rates differed among HLA loci, with DRB1 alleles showing the most associated TCRs and HLA-C alleles showing the fewest. Roughly 17 rarely observed V segments, including chromosome 9 orphons, were excluded from the earlier analysis of some 590 of the donors because counts were too low. A group of highly shared sequence variants was considered likely to be a technical artifact of the sequencing pipeline. Because HLA typing was missing for some donors at each locus, association tests included only the typed subset. Strong co-occurrence of HLA alleles, especially DR and DQ, made assigning TCR associations to individual alleles difficult. A few of the identified cytomegalovirus-associated TCR beta chains were confirmed in vitro to be specific for cytomegalovirus antigens.

V sheds 3 bases and J sheds 1 base, leaving 12 bases between their ends. CDR1 and CDR2, per the germline V gene, are SNHLY and FYNNEI. Measured from the cysteine to the phenylalanine, the CDR3 is 15 residues long. Only CDR3 DNA remains: 45 bases, in frame from the first base. The chain uses TRBV2 and TRBJ1-1; TRBD1 is perhaps the D gene, given 5 matching bases. This TCR derives from a woman aged 25 to 39 in good health and CMV-seropositive. The sequenced sample consisted of PBMCs. The CDR3 protein: CASSDWGRTNTEAFF. Here is the DNA: TGTGCCAGCAGTGACTGGGGGAGGACGAACACTGAAGCTTTCTTT.